The T cell receptor (beta chain) under discussion was sequenced for a study of blood T cell repertoires in COVID-19. Data came from immunoSEQ multiplex PCR; TCRdb stores just in-frame clones and leaves some out. The table has about 43,000 clones, approximately 90% seen once. CDR3 length: 14 amino acids. After removal of 6 bases from V and 4 bases from J, the junction contained 4 bases not matched to a gene. CDR1 is MNHEY and CDR2 is SMNVEV in the germline V gene (reference sequence). The sample comprised peripheral blood. The V call is TRBV27, the J call TRBJ2-3; 10 nucleotides match TRBD2. The origin of this receptor is a man between 60 and 75 years old with active COVID-19. This CDR3 is CASRLAGGPDTQYF. CDR3 nucleotides: TGTGCCAGCAGGTTAGCGGGGGGACCAGATACGCAGTATTTT.